The present TCR beta chain was sequenced within a study of blood T cell repertoires in COVID-19. Only in-frame clones appear in the TCRdb table, and some are missing; sequencing was by immunoSEQ multiplex PCR. The sample carries some 150,000 clones, around 81% recorded once. This clone was seen only a few times. The sample has other DNA sequences that encode this CDR3 too. The germline CDR1 and CDR2 sequences are SEHNR and FQNEAQ (reference sequence). The CDR3 totals 14 residues. V gave up 2 bases and J gave up 0 bases, with 5 bases separating them. Sequenced sample: peripheral blood. The rearrangement uses TRBV7-9 and TRBJ1-3, with TRBD1 as a possible D gene (5 bases). The sequence derives from a woman in her forties or fifties with acute or convalescent COVID-19. Here the CDR3 reads CASSLRGSGNTIYF. DNA of the CDR3: TGTGCCAGCAGCTTAAGGGGCTCTGGAAACACCATATATTTT.